Listed below are T cell receptor beta chains from one sample, sequenced in a study of Tregs in tolerant kidney transplant recipients. TCRdb keeps only in-frame clones here, not all; method: immunoSEQ multiplex PCR. The sample has just under 65,000 clones; about 98% are singletons. The input for sequencing was Tregs from blood, taken before the transplant. Receptors were obtained from a human donor who received a combined kidney and bone marrow transplant. CDR3s include the opening cysteine and the closing phenylalanine or tryptophan. Fields, in order: J gene, clone size, CDR3 length, V gene, D gene, CDR3 protein, CDR3 DNA. The D gene is left open where the match is weak. Clone size is stated in some rows and not others, as once, few, many or a class when expanded.

TRBJ2-3 - 20 TRBV4-2 TRBD2 CASSLMVASGGARRSDTQYF TGTGCCAGCAGCCTCATGGTGGCTAGCGGGGGGGCCCGTCGGTCAGATACGCAGTATTTT
TRBJ1-2 - 16 TRBV7-2 TRBD1 CASSEGQGPLGYGYTF TGTGCCAGCAGCGAGGGACAGGGACCCTTGGGCTATGGCTACACCTTC
TRBJ1-2 - 14 TRBV5-1 - CASSLGQGLYGYTF TGCGCCAGCAGCTTGGGGCAGGGACTCTATGGCTACACCTTC
TRBJ2-7 - 15 TRBV13 - CASSLRPSEGYEQYF TGTGCCAGCAGCTTAAGACCCTCAGAGGGCTACGAGCAGTACTTC
TRBJ2-2 - 16 TRBV7-7 - CASSPRGGSNTGELFF TGTGCCAGCAGCCCCCGCGGGGGCTCTAACACCGGGGAGCTGTTTTTT
TRBJ2-1 - 16 TRBV7-6 TRBD1 CASSLVWDRAKGEQFF TGTGCCAGCAGCTTAGTGTGGGACAGGGCGAAAGGTGAGCAGTTCTTC
TRBJ1-1 - 13 TRBV5-1 - CASSFVGQTEAFF TGCGCCAGCAGCTTCGTGGGGCAGACTGAAGCTTTCTTT
TRBJ1-5 - 16 TRBV7-8 - CASSLAPGQYNQPQHF TGTGCCAGCAGCTTAGCTCCCGGACAGTACAATCAGCCCCAGCATTTT
TRBJ2-1 - 15 TRBV5-4 TRBD2 CASSLGTSIYNEQFF TGTGCCAGCAGCTTGGGGACTAGCATCTACAATGAGCAGTTCTTC
TRBJ2-1 - 15 TRBV9 - CASSVVTGSFNEQFF TGTGCCAGCAGCGTAGTTACAGGGTCGTTCAATGAGCAGTTCTTC
TRBJ1-2 - 16 TRBV6-5 - CASSSGPRAGHYGYTF TGTGCCAGCAGTTCCGGGCCCAGGGCAGGGCACTATGGCTACACCTTC
TRBJ1-3 once 12 TRBV25-1 - CASRPPGDTIYF TGTGCCAGCAGGCCCCCCGGGGACACCATATATTTT
TRBJ2-3 once 15 TRBV5-1 TRBD2 CASSLPGTSGGAQYF TGCGCCAGCAGCTTACCCGGGACTAGTGGGGGGGCGCAGTATTTT
TRBJ2-2 - 12 TRBV10-3 - CAIKAGPGELFF TGTGCCATCAAGGCAGGGCCCGGGGAGCTGTTTTTT